The source of this T cell receptor (beta chain) is a study of shared clonotypes between healthy human individuals. Study-wide context: The people who gave samples were two women and a few men aged 18 to 49. Study-wide findings and caveats: Rarefaction exposed incomplete sorted-subset sequencing despite large depth.

Splitting of CD4+ cells produced CD45RA+ naive and CD45RA-negative memory subsets. This CDR3 comprises 12 residues. Germline loops: CDR1 SGHNT, CDR2 YYREEE (reference sequence). V shed 5 bases and J shed 4 bases, with 8 bases lying between them. Some clones are missing from TCRdb's copy, which holds only in-frame ones; the method was immunoSEQ multiplex PCR. This table has fewer than 2.5 million clones, 80% to 95% appearing once. Note on this clone: The target antigen is unknown.

The receptor comes from a man aged 18 to 35 in good health. Some clones in this sample may be carry-over from other donors' samples. Specimen: naive CD4+ T cells from PBMCs. Subset described: CD45RA+ positively selected. V is TRBV5-4 and J is TRBJ2-3; D gene ambiguous. The CDR3 nucleotides are TGTGCCAGCAGTTCCGCCCCAGATACGCAGTATTTT. Amino acids: CASSSAPDTQYF.